This T cell receptor (beta chain) came from a study of CD8 T cells in Susac syndrome. Study results and limitations: The authors acknowledged that their TCR sequencing and HLA analysis involved a relatively small number of individuals.

Reverse transcription of about 0.45 to 1 ug RNA used random hexamers. immunoSEQ multiplex PCR amplified TCR beta CDR3 across 54 Vbeta, 13 Jbeta. From the immunoSEQ multiplex PCR reads, TCRdb called clonotypes with MiXCR, one entry per CDR3 protein. The table records about 64,000 distinct CDR3 sequences, about 94% of them present only once. Points on this clonotype: Its antigen is undetermined.

This CDR3 spans 15 amino acids. Germline CDR1 and CDR2: MNHEY and SMNVEV (reference sequence). The V end was cut by 4 bases, the J end by 4 bases, with 17 bases between. The chain employs TRBV27 and TRBJ2-7; D may match TRBD1 or TRBD2 (5 bases each). The specimen was CD8+ T cells from PBMCs. This TCR came from a human donor with multiple sclerosis. The CDR3 nucleotides are TGTGCCAGCAGTTCAAGGGACGGCTCGCCTTACGAGCAGTACTTC. This codes for CASSSRDGSPYEQYF.